One and the same sample provided the 20 T cell receptor beta chains below, sequenced in a study of shared T cell receptors in the human thymus. The protocol was immunoSEQ multiplex PCR, while the TCRdb copy is restricted to in-frame clones and leaves out a portion. The data hold some 700,000 clones, with around 87% observed a single time. Another study also made use of these data, one on human thymus T cells.

The sample taken for sequencing was thymocytes. These receptors were taken from a boy in the first two years of life with a congenital heart defect.

The chain is built from TRBV21-1 and TRBJ2-7; the D segment call TRBD1 is taken from the table without a DNA check. TRBV21-1 represents a pseudogene. The CDR3 consists of 15 residues. The chain's CDR3 is CASSKSADRGDEQYF. CDR3 in DNA: TGTGCCAGCAGCAAATCGGCGGACAGGGGAGACGAGCAGTACTTC.

The chain recombines TRBV27 with TRBJ2-7; 7 nucleotides agree with TRBD2. J lost 3 bases, V lost 5 bases, and 7 bases had no gene match. The V gene's germline CDR1 is MNHEY and CDR2 SMNVEV (reference sequence). The CDR3 sequence is 14 residues long. The CDR3 region is CASSPPERDYEQYF. As DNA, the CDR3 is TGTGCCAGCAGTCCTCCGGAGCGGGACTACGAGCAGTACTTC.

The chain uses TRBV7-8 and TRBJ2-1; a weak D match, TRBD1 (5 bases). CDR1 and CDR2 from the germline V gene are SGHVS and FQNEAQ. The CDR3 loop spans 15 amino acids. The V gene lost 4 bases and the J gene lost 5 bases, with 15 bases spanning the gap. As DNA, the CDR3 is TGTGCCAGCAGCTCACTCAGGACAAAAAACAATGAGCAGTTCTTC. Its translation: CASSSLRTKNNEQFF.

A single count supports this clone. The chain employs TRBV9 and TRBJ2-7; 7 nucleotides line up with TRBD2. CDR3 length: 17 amino acids. From germline, CDR1 is SGDLS and CDR2 YYNGEE. Trimming cost V 3 bases and J 0 bases; bases outside gene matches: 12. CDR3 sequence (DNA): TGTGCCAGCAGCGATGGGGGGGAGGAGCCCTCCTCCTACGAGCAGTACTTC. Its protein product is CASSDGGEEPSSYEQYF.

The V call is TRBV7-6, the J call TRBJ1-1; 10 positions agree with TRBD1. The germline gives CDR1 SGHVS, CDR2 FNYEAQ. This CDR3 is 16 amino acids long. Trimming cost V 4 bases and J 0 bases; bases outside gene matches: 5. The CDR3: CASSSGTGVMNTEAFF. The CDR3 nucleotides are TGTGCCAGCAGCTCCGGGACAGGGGTCATGAACACTGAAGCTTTCTTT. Using reference TRBV7-6 and TRBJ1-1 for the parts outside the CDR3, the full variable domain is GAGVSQSPRYKVTKRGQDVALRCDPISGHVSLYWYRQALGQGPEFLTYFNYEAQQDKSGLPNDRFSAERPEGSISTLTIQRTEQRDSAMYRCASSSGTGVMNTEAFFGQGTRLTVV.

The chain recombines TRBV6-5 with TRBJ1-2; 12 nucleotides align to TRBD1. This CDR3 region has 15 residues. Germline V CDR1 and CDR2: MNHEY, SVGAGI. With 6 bases clipped from V and 7 bases from J, the junction kept 9 bases outside the gene matches. The CDR3 reads CASSPGQGALGGYTF. CDR3 DNA: TGTGCCAGCAGCCCGGGACAGGGGGCGCTGGGTGGCTACACCTTC.

The chain employs TRBV4-1 and TRBJ2-7; 8 bases map to TRBD2. The CDR3 runs to 16 residues. Germline values: CDR1 MGHRA, CDR2 YSYEKL. V shed 4 bases and J 2 bases; nucleotides not matched to a gene: 10. CDR3 bases: TGCGCCAGCAGCCCTCCTTGGTACGGGGGGGCCTACGAGCAGTACTTC. This gives the protein CASSPPWYGGAYEQYF.

In this sample, this clone turned up a few times. The chain links TRBV4-2 to TRBJ2-3, with 14 bases identical to TRBD2. J lost 3 bases, V lost 3 bases, and 8 bases had no gene match. CDR3 length: 18 amino acids. The germline CDR1 and CDR2 sequences are LGHNA and YNFKEQ. The CDR3 spells CASSQGTSGSNRTDTQYF. CDR3 DNA sequence: TGTGCCAGCAGCCAGGGGACTAGCGGGAGTAATAGGACAGATACGCAGTATTTT.

This rearrangement joins TRBV4-3 to TRBJ2-7, with 8 bases lining up with TRBD2. With V trimmed by 0 bases and J by 5 bases, 12 bases remained unmatched. This CDR3 has 17 residues. Germline V gives CDR1 LGHNA, CDR2 YSLEER. In nucleotides, the CDR3 is TGCGCCAGCAGCCAAGATCGGCATGGGACTAGGGTCCACGAGCAGTACTTC. Protein product: CASSQDRHGTRVHEQYF.

The V and J genes are TRBV6-5 and TRBJ2-1, with a tentative D call TRBD1 (6 bases). Trimming pared 5 bases from V and 8 bases from J, leaving 10 bases between. Germline CDR1 and CDR2: MNHEY and SVGAGI. The CDR3 is 12 amino acids. Here the CDR3 reads CASSLRGYEQFF. For the CDR3, the DNA is TGTGCCAGCAGTCTCAGGGGATATGAGCAGTTCTTC.

The V call is TRBV4-2, the J call TRBJ2-7; D is perhaps TRBD2 (6 bases). The V gene's germline CDR1 is LGHNA and CDR2 YNFKEQ. CDR3 size: 18 residues. Trimming left V 3 bases short and J 2 bases short, with 23 bases between. CDR3 in amino acids: CASSHLGDGGKRPYEQYF. The CDR3 DNA reads as TGTGCCAGCAGCCATCTCGGGGACGGAGGGAAGAGGCCCTACGAGCAGTACTTC.

About this clone: Other DNA sequences in this specimen translate into the identical CDR3. This chain links TRBV9 with TRBJ1-2; D possibly corresponds to TRBD1 (6 bases). With 0 bases removed from V and 4 bases from J, the gap between germline ends came to 10 bases. Per germline, CDR1 SGDLS and CDR2 YYNGEE. This CDR3 has 14 amino acids. The CDR3 sequence: CASSVGGQPYGYTF. CDR3 nucleotides: TGTGCCAGCAGCGTAGGGGGACAACCCTATGGCTACACCTTC.

The chain couples TRBV7-9 to TRBJ2-1, with TRBD2 matching over 14 bases. This CDR3 is 18 amino acids long. Germline V gives CDR1 SEHNR, CDR2 FQNEAQ (reference sequence). Unmatched junction bases numbered 9, after V lost 1 base and J lost 7 bases. The CDR3 DNA reads TGTGCCAGCAGCTTAGGCGGGACTAGCGGGAGCCTAATGAATGAGCAGTTCTTC. Residues: CASSLGGTSGSLMNEQFF.

The chain carries TRBV14 and TRBJ2-7; 8 bases line up with TRBD1. J gave up 0 bases and V 4 bases, and 5 bases lay outside the gene matches. This CDR3 has 15 amino acids. CDR1 is SGHDN and CDR2 is FVKESK in the germline V gene. The DNA for the CDR3 is TGTGCCAGCAGCCCTCTGACAGGGGTCTCCTACGAGCAGTACTTC. As protein: CASSPLTGVSYEQYF.

This clone was counted a few times. This chain connects TRBV19 to TRBJ1-2; possible D gene TRBD1, 6 bases. V lost 7 bases to trimming and J lost 5 bases, with 14 bases between them. This CDR3 has 13 amino acids. Looked up from germline, CDR1 is LNHDA and CDR2 is SQIVND (reference sequence). CDR3 bases: TGTGCCAGTACCTTCTGGGACATTTATGGCTACACCTTC. Amino acid sequence: CASTFWDIYGYTF.

This chain links TRBV4-3 with TRBJ1-2, with 8 nucleotides matching TRBD1. The germline gives CDR1 LGHNA, CDR2 YSLEER. J lost 2 bases, V lost 1 base, and 9 bases had no gene match. The CDR3 has 17 amino acids. CDR3 amino acids: CASSQASDRELNYGYTF. The CDR3, as DNA: TGCGCCAGCAGCCAAGCCTCGGACAGGGAGCTAAACTATGGCTACACCTTC.

About this clone: Mismatch with germline at one junction end may stem from a read error. The chain carries TRBV27 and TRBJ2-1; TRBD2 is a possible D gene (6 bases). In germline, CDR1 is MNHEY, CDR2 SMNVEV (reference sequence). CDR3 length: 17 residues. CDR3 amino acids: CVSSQGPVAGGHNEQFF. The CDR3 bases are TGTGTCAGCAGTCAAGGGCCGGTCGCAGGAGGGCACAATGAGCAGTTCTTC.

This clone was found once. J is TRBJ2-5 and V is TRBV5-4; D perhaps matches TRBD2 (5 bases). Germline V gene data show CDR1 as SGHNT and CDR2 as YYREEE (reference sequence). The CDR3 spans 14 residues. V lost 0 bases and J 1 base, leaving 7 bases between the germline ends. The CDR3 sequence: CASSLEDFQETQYF. The CDR3 nucleotides read TGTGCCAGCAGCTTGGAGGACTTCCAAGAGACCCAGTACTTC.

The chain joins TRBV19 to TRBJ2-1; 10 positions agree with TRBD2. Germline V gives CDR1 LNHDA, CDR2 SQIVND (reference sequence). The V and J ends lost 5 bases and 8 bases, in that order; junction bases with no gene match: 3. The CDR3 extends over 13 amino acids. CDR3 protein: CASSPGTSDEQFF. The DNA for the CDR3 is TGTGCCAGTAGTCCAGGGACTAGCGATGAGCAGTTCTTC.

This chain connects TRBV28 to TRBJ2-5, with D maybe TRBD1 (6 bases). The length of the CDR3 is 15 residues. The germline CDR1 and CDR2 sequences are MDHEN and SYDVKM. Trimming pared 2 bases from V and 5 bases from J, leaving 15 bases between. The DNA for the CDR3 is TGTGCCAGCAGTTTAGGTGACCGGGACAACGAGACCCAGTACTTC. Translated: CASSLGDRDNETQYF.